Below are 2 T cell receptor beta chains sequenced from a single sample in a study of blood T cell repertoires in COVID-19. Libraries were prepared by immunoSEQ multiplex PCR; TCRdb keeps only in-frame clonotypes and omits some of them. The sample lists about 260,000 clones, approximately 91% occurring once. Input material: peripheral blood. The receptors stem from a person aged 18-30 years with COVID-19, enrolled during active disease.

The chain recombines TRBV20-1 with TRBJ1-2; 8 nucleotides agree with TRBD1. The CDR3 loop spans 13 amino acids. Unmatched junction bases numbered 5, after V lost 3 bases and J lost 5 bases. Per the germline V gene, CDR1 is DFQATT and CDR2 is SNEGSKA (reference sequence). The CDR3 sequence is CSASTGGSYGYTF. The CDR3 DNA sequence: TGCAGTGCTAGTACAGGGGGAAGTTATGGCTACACCTTC.

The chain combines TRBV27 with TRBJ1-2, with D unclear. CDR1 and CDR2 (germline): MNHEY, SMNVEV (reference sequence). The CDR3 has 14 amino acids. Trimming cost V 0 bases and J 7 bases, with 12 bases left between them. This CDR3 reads CASSLSGSNGGYTF. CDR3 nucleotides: TGTGCCAGCAGTTTATCCGGTAGTAACGGTGGCTACACCTTC.